The next 5 T cell receptor beta chains were all read from a single sample in a study of a mutant IDH1 vaccine in newly diagnosed glioma. Assay: immunoSEQ multiplex PCR; the TCRdb copy retains only in-frame clones and omits some. The profile covers roughly 22,000 clones, with more than 75% appearing a single time and about 4% taken by the ten largest. Specified time point: week 47, end of study. Every vaccine dose comprised 300 ug of mutant IDH1 20-mer peptide plus topical imiquimod. These receptors have no identified antigens. The sample consisted of PBMCs, taken from a glioma patient whose treatment included an IDH1 peptide vaccine. The receptors were sampled from a man aged 40-49 years with glioma. Some clones in this sample may be carry-over from other donors' samples.

This clone was observed a single time. This rearrangement joins TRBV5-1 to TRBJ2-3; 9 bases agree with TRBD1. Trimming at V came to 3 bases and at J to 5 bases, leaving 7 bases not matched to a gene. The CDR3 consists of 15 residues. Germline V gives CDR1 SGHRS, CDR2 YFSETQ. The CDR3 nucleotides read TGCGCCAGCAGCTCCGGGACAGGGCACGGAGATACGCAGTATTTT. Its translation: CASSSGTGHGDTQYF.

About this clone: In the same sample, other DNA sequences code for this CDR3. J is TRBJ2-7 and V is TRBV20-1; either TRBD1 or TRBD2 may fit D (5 bases each). Trimming removed 3 bases from V and 2 bases from J, with 5 bases in between. The germline V gene encodes CDR1 DFQATT and CDR2 SNEGSKA (reference sequence). This CDR3 comprises 11 residues. DNA of the CDR3: TGCAGTGCTAGGGGACCCTACGAGCAGTACTTC. It specifies CSARGPYEQYF.

This chain uses TRBV9 with TRBJ2-7, with D perhaps matching TRBD2 (6 bases). Trimming took 0 bases from V and 6 from J, leaving 13 bases between them. There are 14 residues in the CDR3. Germline V CDR1 and CDR2: SGDLS, YYNGEE. CDR3 nucleotides: TGTGCCAGCAGCGTAGGGGGCCAGGGAGGCGAGCAGTACTTC. It codes for CASSVGGQGGEQYF.

This rearrangement joins TRBV10-3 to TRBJ2-7, with 7 bases identical to TRBD2. The junction had 12 bases not matched to a gene; V was cut back by 7 bases and J by 0 bases. Germline CDR1 and CDR2: ENHRY and SYGVKD. The CDR3 length is 16 residues. CDR3 sequence (DNA): TGTGCCATCAAGTCCCAGTGGGAGGGAAGCTCCTACGAGCAGTACTTC. Amino acid sequence: CAIKSQWEGSSYEQYF.

The chain has TRBV7-2 and TRBJ1-1, with TRBD1 matching 7 bases. V trimming: 5 bases; J trimming: 8 bases; junction bases outside the gene matches: 11. The germline V gene has CDR1 SGHTA and CDR2 FQGNSA. The CDR3 has 14 residues. The DNA of the CDR3 is TGTGCCAGCAGCCCAGGGGGGGGCGCGAGGGAAGCTTTCTTT. It specifies CASSPGGGAREAFF.